The 5 T cell receptor beta chains reported below all come from one sample, sequenced in a study of cytomegalovirus exposure and HLA in healthy donors (dated 2017 in TCRdb). The method behind the library was the immunoSEQ multiplex PCR assay. A mixture of 60 forward primers for TCR Vbeta segments and 13 reverse primers for TCR Jbeta segments was used in the multiplex PCR. What TCRdb holds here is the immuneACCESS table cut down to in-frame rearrangements. Part of the clones is not present; checked against another copy, under half of the missing clones reflect an unresolved V gene, and the others are unexplained. A total of about 76,000 clones appear in this sample, approximately 70% of them only once. The ten top clones hold 4.9% of the sample. The specimen was PBMCs. These receptors were collected from a man aged 55 to 69 in good health and CMV-seropositive.

The chain uses TRBV9 and TRBJ2-1, with 7 bases lining up with TRBD2. The V segment lost 5 bases and the J segment 7 bases; nucleotides outside the gene matches: 9. The CDR3 spans 14 residues. From germline, CDR1 is SGDLS and CDR2 YYNGEE. The CDR3 nucleotides are TGTGCCAGCAGTACTACCGGGACTACTAATGAGCAGTTCTTC. It yields the protein CASSTTGTTNEQFF.

The rearrangement joins TRBV19 to TRBJ1-5, with a possible D match to TRBD1 (5 bases). Trimming pared 11 bases from V and 4 bases from J, leaving 12 bases between. Germline V CDR1 and CDR2: LNHDA, SQIVND (reference sequence). This CDR3 contains 12 residues. The CDR3 is CASSEGNQPQHF. CDR3 in DNA: TGTGCCTCCTCGGAGGGGAATCAGCCCCAGCATTTT.

This clone was picked up a small number of times. The CDR3 region has the DNA TGTGCCAGCAGTTCGAGCGGGACCCTCTACAATGAGCAGTTCTTC. It is translated as CASSSSGTLYNEQFF. The rearrangement uses TRBV6-5 and TRBJ2-1; 7 bases agree with TRBD2. Germline loops: CDR1 MNHEY, CDR2 SVGAGI. V shed 4 bases, J shed 3 bases, and the junction held 6 bases outside the gene matches. The CDR3 has 15 amino acids.

Remarks on this clone: One junction end disagrees with the germline gene, perhaps due to a read error. The chain is built from TRBV5-6 and TRBJ1-4; weak D call: TRBD1 (6 bases). In germline, CDR1 is SGHDT, CDR2 YYEEEE. CDR3 size: 13 residues. This CDR3 reads CASSLGDNGKLFF. The CDR3 DNA sequence: TGTGCCAGCAGCTTGGGGGACAATGGAAAACTGTTTTTT.

This clone has only a few counts. V usage is TRBV21-1 and J usage is TRBJ1-4; the tabulated D call, TRBD1, remains unverified against the DNA. TRBV21-1 is a pseudogene segment. The length of the CDR3 is 14 residues. CDR3 sequence: CASSKGQGNEKLFF. In DNA, the CDR3 is TGTGCCAGCAGCAAAGGGCAGGGAAATGAAAAACTGTTTTTT.